This T cell receptor (beta chain) was profiled in a study of metastatic and nonmetastatic thyroid tumors. Study overall: Across blood and tumor or nodule tissue, repertoires from malignant and benign thyroid patients were compared with one another. Study conclusions and caveats: Compared with benign nodules, malignant thyroid tumors were reported to have significantly higher TCR beta diversity in both blood and tumor.

Under the authors' procedure: Clinicopathological groups supplied CDR3 differences that were used to build a distant-metastasis classifier for papillary thyroid cancer. From the PCR reads, TCRdb re-called clones with MiXCR. The V and J calls and clone size come from TCRdb's table, not from the authors' own analysis. This table holds 50,000 to 65,000 clones, approximately 4.1% found once. Trimming cost V 0 bases and J 2 bases; bases outside gene matches: 4. This CDR3 spans 16 amino acids. CDR1 LNHNV and CDR2 YYDKDF come from the germline V gene (reference sequence). The table lists this clone with many counts. Antigen unknown. The same CDR3 can be traced to other DNA sequences in this sample. Not a single patient had been given any form of treatment at any point before undergoing thyroid surgery.

The chain recombines TRBV15 with TRBJ1-5; 7 nucleotides agree with TRBD1. This TCR derives from a female donor with papillary thyroid cancer or a benign thyroid nodule (not recorded which). Some clones in this sample may be carry-over from other donors' samples. Sequenced sample: blood. The CDR3 DNA follows: TGTGCCACCAGCAGAGATCCAGGACAGGGCAATCAGCCCCAGCATTTT. As protein: CATSRDPGQGNQPQHF. The entire variable domain, with the rest obtained from reference TRBV15 and TRBJ1-5, is as follows: DAMVIQNPRYQVTQFGKPVTLSCSQTLNHNVMYWYQQKSSQAPKLLFHYYDKDFNNEADTPDNFQSRRPNTSFCFLDIRSPGLGDTAMYLCATSRDPGQGNQPQHFGDGTRLSIL.